Presented here are 24 T cell receptor beta chains from one specimen sequenced in a study of blood T cells in healthy people across ages. Together with a sample-barcoded 5' primer, a J-beta primer mix was included in a second PCR lasting about 7 to 11 cycles. Each CDR3 protein is one row after TCRdb ran MiXCR on the 5' RACE reads. The sample holds about 970,000 distinct CDR3 sequences, approximately 50% seen once. The sample consisted of blood. Source of these receptors: a woman in her sixties or seventies in good health.

This clonotype was detected ten times or more. For the CDR3, the DNA is TGTGCCATCAGTGAGTCGGGGCAGCGATCAGAGACCCAGTACTTC. This gives the protein CAISESGQRSETQYF. The chain carries TRBV10-3 and TRBJ2-5; TRBD1 is a possible D gene (5 bases). The germline V gene has CDR1 ENHRY and CDR2 SYGVKD. The V gene lost 0 bases and the J gene lost 4 bases, with 12 bases spanning the gap. This CDR3 comprises 15 residues.

The chain has TRBV6-2 or TRBV6-3 and TRBJ2-1, with 7 positions matching TRBD1. The J segment lost 6 bases and the V segment lost 2 bases, leaving 4 bases of the junction unmatched. In germline, CDR1 is MNHEY, CDR2 SVGEGT. This CDR3 region has 14 residues. The CDR3 is CASSYGTVINEQFF. CDR3 sequence (DNA): TGTGCCAGCAGTTACGGGACAGTAATCAATGAGCAGTTCTTC.

Details on this clonotype: The junction does not match germline at one end; this may be a read error. This rearrangement joins TRBV7-9 to TRBJ2-6; D gene unclear. The CDR3 is made up of 15 amino acids. Germline lookup yields CDR1 SEHNR and CDR2 FQNEAQ (reference sequence). CDR3 sequence (DNA): TGCGCCAGCAGCTTGGTTCTCTCTGGGGCCAACGTCCTGACTTTC. Protein product: CASSLVLSGANVLTF.

This clonotype has only a few counts. The gene calls are TRBV11-2 and TRBJ2-5; TRBD1 is a possible D gene (6 bases). Germline loops: CDR1 SGHAT, CDR2 FQNNGV. V was clipped by 5 bases and J by 6 bases, with 22 bases between them. CDR3 size: 16 residues. CDR3 region: CASSHYSGAGEKTQYF. The CDR3 DNA follows: TGTGCCAGCAGCCATTACTCAGGGGCAGGGGAAAAGACCCAGTACTTC.

V and J are TRBV7-9 and TRBJ2-1; D may correspond to TRBD1 or TRBD2 (5 bases each). Trimming took 6 bases from V and 13 from J, leaving 13 bases between them. The CDR3 extends over 11 amino acids. CDR1 is SEHNR, CDR2 FQNEAQ, per germline (reference sequence). The CDR3 DNA reads TGTGCCAGCAGTCCGGGACCGGTACAGTTCTTC. Its translation is CASSPGPVQFF.

The chain employs TRBV4-1 and TRBJ2-4; D gene unclear. Trimming pared 1 base from V and 0 bases from J, leaving 13 bases between. CDR1 is MGHRA, CDR2 YSYEKL, per germline. The CDR3 length is 17 residues. The CDR3 coding sequence is TGCGCCAGCAGCCAAGGAGAGTCCCAACTAGCCAAAAACATTCAGTACTTC. Its translation: CASSQGESQLAKNIQYF.

The chain combines TRBV3-1 with TRBJ1-2; TRBD1 is a possible D gene (6 bases). Germline lookup yields CDR1 LGHDT and CDR2 YNNKEL (reference sequence). The germline V and J ends were trimmed by 8 bases and 7 bases, with 17 bases remaining between them. The length of the CDR3 is 13 residues. The CDR3 spells CASADSPGGGYTF. The CDR3 DNA reads TGTGCCAGCGCGGACAGTCCAGGCGGTGGCTACACCTTC.

The chain employs TRBV4-1 and TRBJ2-7; 8 positions match TRBD1. With V trimmed by 4 bases and J by 2 bases, 16 bases remained unmatched. The CDR3 consists of 18 residues. Per the germline V gene, CDR1 is MGHRA and CDR2 is YSYEKL. CDR3 protein: CASSLKSPPGQGPYEQYF. The DNA for the CDR3 is TGCGCCAGCAGCCTCAAGTCACCACCCGGACAGGGTCCCTACGAGCAGTACTTC.

The chain employs TRBV27 and TRBJ2-1; maybe TRBD2 (6 bases). Trimming shortened V by 6 bases and J by 8 bases, and 11 bases separated the two germline ends. The CDR3 is made up of 12 amino acids. Germline lookup yields CDR1 MNHEY and CDR2 SMNVEV (reference sequence). The CDR3 reads CASRGRGDEQFF. In nucleotides, the CDR3 is TGTGCCAGCAGGGGGCGGGGCGATGAGCAGTTCTTC.

This chain connects TRBV12-3 or TRBV12-4 to TRBJ2-2, with unresolved D. The CDR3 sequence is 14 residues long. V shed 2 bases and J shed 2 bases, with 6 bases lying between them. In nucleotides, the CDR3 is TGTGCCAGCAGTTTATCAAGAAACACCGGGGAGCTGTTTTTT. Translation gives CASSLSRNTGELFF.

The chain has TRBV7-2 and TRBJ2-5; D gene ambiguous. Germline CDR1 is SGHTA and CDR2 is FQGNSA. There are 13 residues in the CDR3. V lost 3 bases, J lost 3 bases, and 8 bases lay in between. Here the CDR3 reads CASSLPPEETQYF. For the CDR3, the DNA is TGTGCCAGCAGCTTGCCCCCGGAAGAGACCCAGTACTTC.

With respect to this clonotype: The germline gene is not matched at one end of the junction; a read error may be the cause. V usage is TRBV4-1 and J usage is TRBJ2-7, with 10 bases identical to TRBD2. There are 17 residues in the CDR3. The germline V gene has CDR1 MGHRA and CDR2 YSYEKL. CDR3: CASSQGSTSGITYKQYF. CDR3 coding DNA: TGCGCCAGCAGCCAAGGATCAACTAGCGGGATCACCTACAAGCAGTACTTC.

This chain links TRBV20-1 with TRBJ2-5, with D unresolved. The end of the DNA fits TRBJ2-7 better, so the J call may be wrong. CDR1 is DFQATT and CDR2 is SNEGSKA in the germline V gene (reference sequence). The CDR3 has 11 amino acids. The CDR3 loop reads CSGRGPYEQYF. The CDR3 nucleotides read TGCAGTGGGAGAGGACCTTACGAGCAGTACTTC.

This clonotype has at least ten counts. This chain uses TRBV9 with TRBJ2-5; TRBD1 or TRBD2 may be the D gene (5 bases each). The CDR3 has 14 residues. Deletions cut 4 bases from V and 1 base from J, with 11 bases between. CDR1 and CDR2 (germline): SGDLS, YYNGEE. The CDR3 region has the DNA TGTGCCAGCAGCTACGGGACGGCCCAAGAGACCCAGTACTTC. Amino acids: CASSYGTAQETQYF.

The V gene is TRBV28, the J gene TRBJ1-3; 7 nucleotides align to TRBD1. Trimming cost V 4 bases and J 1 base; bases outside gene matches: 1. The CDR3 consists of 14 residues. Germline loops: CDR1 MDHEN, CDR2 SYDVKM. Here the CDR3 reads CASSSGGSGNTIYF. The DNA of the CDR3 is TGTGCCAGCAGTTCAGGGGGATCTGGAAACACCATATATTTT.

This clonotype was found a few times. The genes are TRBV9 and TRBJ2-3; D unclear. Deletions cut 4 bases from V and 0 bases from J, with 12 bases between. From germline, CDR1 is SGDLS and CDR2 YYNGEE. The CDR3 runs to 15 residues. The CDR3 here is CASSLRVRSTDTQYF. The CDR3 region has the DNA TGTGCCAGCAGCCTACGGGTCCGAAGCACAGATACGCAGTATTTT.

The chain recombines TRBV13 with TRBJ2-7; 10 positions match TRBD2. This CDR3 has 17 amino acids. With 4 bases clipped from V and 6 bases from J, the junction kept 15 bases outside the gene matches. From germline, CDR1 is PRHDT and CDR2 FYEKMQ (reference sequence). The CDR3 loop reads CASSSLGRLAGVLEQYF. Here the CDR3 DNA reads TGTGCCAGCAGCTCACTGGGGAGGCTAGCGGGAGTTCTCGAGCAGTACTTC. The full variable domain, in which reference TRBV13 and TRBJ2-7 provide the parts outside the CDR3, is AAGVIQSPRHLIKEKRETATLKCYPIPRHDTVYWYQQGPGQDPQFLISFYEKMQSDKGSIPDRFSAQQFSDYHSELNMSSLELGDSALYFCASSSLGRLAGVLEQYFGPGTRLTVT.

The chain carries TRBV18 and TRBJ1-2; D might be TRBD1 (5 bases). Germline V gene lookup returns CDR1 KGHSH and CDR2 LQKENI. CDR3 length: 12 amino acids. Trimming pared 3 bases from V and 8 bases from J, leaving 10 bases between. DNA of the CDR3: TGTGCCAGCTCACCCGAGGGGCGAGGCTACACCTTC. Amino acid sequence: CASSPEGRGYTF.

The V and J genes are TRBV3-1 and TRBJ2-1; D uncertain. Germline V gene lookup returns CDR1 LGHDT and CDR2 YNNKEL (reference sequence). This CDR3 has 17 residues. V was trimmed by 1 base and J by 13 bases, leaving 26 bases between them. In DNA, the CDR3 is TGTGCCAGCAGCCAAGGAAGGTGGAGTCGACGGCAAGAGACCCAGTTCTTC. Encoded protein: CASSQGRWSRRQETQFF.

This sequence joins TRBV12-3 or TRBV12-4 and TRBJ2-5; TRBD2 matches at 9 bases. Losses at the gene ends were 5 bases for V and 0 bases for J; bases not matched to a gene: 16. This CDR3 has 19 residues. CDR3 DNA: TGTGCCAGCAGTCAGACTAGCGGAACTGGATGGACGTACCAAGAGACCCAGTACTTC. Translation: CASSQTSGTGWTYQETQYF.

This chain connects TRBV6-1 to TRBJ1-5; D is ambiguous. Deletions cut 6 bases from V and 5 bases from J, with 8 bases between. CDR3 length equals 12 residues. CDR1 and CDR2 (germline): MNHNS, SASEGT. Written as DNA, the CDR3 is TGTGCCAGCAGGGTGAGGGATCAGCCCCAGCATTTT. Its protein product is CASRVRDQPQHF.

This chain links TRBV10-2 with TRBJ1-1, with D perhaps TRBD1 (6 bases). V lost 6 bases, J lost 1 base, and 15 bases lay in between. The CDR3 is 15 residues long. Germline lookup yields CDR1 WSHSY and CDR2 SAAADI. The CDR3 coding sequence is TGCGCCAGCAGAGGGGGGATAACAAAGAACACTGAAGCTTTCTTT. Translating gives CASRGGITKNTEAFF.

V usage is TRBV25-1 and J usage is TRBJ2-7; 7 nucleotides line up with TRBD1. After removal of 8 bases from V and 4 bases from J, the junction contained 8 bases not matched to a gene. The CDR3 spans 13 residues. Germline CDR1 reads MGHDK; CDR2 reads SYGVNS. In nucleotides, the CDR3 is TGTGCCAGCCTGGGACAGTACTCTTACGAGCAGTACTTC. Its protein product is CASLGQYSYEQYF.

J is TRBJ2-7 and V is TRBV25-1; 8 positions match TRBD2. V was clipped by 2 bases and J by 2 bases; unmatched bases: 11. CDR3 size: 17 residues. Germline lookup yields CDR1 MGHDK and CDR2 SYGVNS. Here the CDR3 DNA reads TGTGCCAGCAGTGAAAAAATCTATTCGGGAGGGGCCTACGAGCAGTACTTC. Its protein product is CASSEKIYSGGAYEQYF.